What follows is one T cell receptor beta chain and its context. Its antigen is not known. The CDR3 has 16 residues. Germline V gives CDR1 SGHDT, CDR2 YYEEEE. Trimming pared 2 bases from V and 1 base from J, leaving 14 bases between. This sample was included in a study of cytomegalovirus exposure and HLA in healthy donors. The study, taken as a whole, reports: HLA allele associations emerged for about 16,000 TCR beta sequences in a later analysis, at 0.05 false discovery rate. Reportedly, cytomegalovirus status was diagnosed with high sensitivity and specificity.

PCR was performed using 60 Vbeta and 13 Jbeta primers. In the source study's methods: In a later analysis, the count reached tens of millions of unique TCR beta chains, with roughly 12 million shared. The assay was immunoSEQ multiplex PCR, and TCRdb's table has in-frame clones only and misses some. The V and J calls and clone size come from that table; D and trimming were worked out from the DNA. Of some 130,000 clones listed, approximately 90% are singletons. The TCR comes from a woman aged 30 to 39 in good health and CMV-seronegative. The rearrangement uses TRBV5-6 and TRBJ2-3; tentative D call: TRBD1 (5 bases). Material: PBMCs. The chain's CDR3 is CASSFYVEGGTDTQYF. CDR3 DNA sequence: TGTGCCAGCAGCTTTTATGTGGAAGGGGGCACAGATACGCAGTATTTT. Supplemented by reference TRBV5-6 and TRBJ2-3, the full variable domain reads DAGVTQSPTHLIKTRGQQVTLRCSPKSGHDTVSWYQQALGQGPQFIFQYYEEEERQRGNFPDRFSGHQFPNYSSELNVNALLLGDSALYLCASSFYVEGGTDTQYFGPGTRLTVL.